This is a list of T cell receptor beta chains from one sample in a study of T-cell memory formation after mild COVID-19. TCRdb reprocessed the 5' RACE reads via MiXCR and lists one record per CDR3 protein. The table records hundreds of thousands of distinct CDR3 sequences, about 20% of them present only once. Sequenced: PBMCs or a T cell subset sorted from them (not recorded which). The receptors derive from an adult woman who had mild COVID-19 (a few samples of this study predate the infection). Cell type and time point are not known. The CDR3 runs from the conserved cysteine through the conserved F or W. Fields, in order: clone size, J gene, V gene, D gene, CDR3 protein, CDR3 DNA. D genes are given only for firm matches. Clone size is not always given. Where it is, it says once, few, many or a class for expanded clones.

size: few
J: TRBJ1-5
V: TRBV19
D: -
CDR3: CASRLFGTDNQPQHF
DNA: TGTGCCAGTAGGTTATTCGGGACGGACAATCAGCCCCAGCATTTT

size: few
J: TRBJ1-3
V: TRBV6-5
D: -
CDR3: CASSYETSGNTIYF
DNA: TGTGCCAGCAGTTACGAGACCTCTGGAAACACCATATATTTT

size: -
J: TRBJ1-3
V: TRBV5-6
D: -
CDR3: CASSLGGPRGNTIYF
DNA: TGTGCCAGCAGCTTGGGGGGCCCACGGGGAAACACCATATATTTT

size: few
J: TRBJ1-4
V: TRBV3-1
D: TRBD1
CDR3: CASSRKMGTATNEKLFF
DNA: TGTGCCAGCAGCCGTAAGATGGGGACAGCAACTAATGAAAAACTGTTTTTT

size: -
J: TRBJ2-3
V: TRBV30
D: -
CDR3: CAWTGLSTDTQYF
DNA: TGTGCCTGGACGGGGCTCAGCACAGATACGCAGTATTTT

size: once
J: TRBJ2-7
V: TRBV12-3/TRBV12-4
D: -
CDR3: CASTPRAGGYEQYF
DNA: TGTGCCAGCACTCCACGGGCAGGGGGGTACGAGCAGTACTTC

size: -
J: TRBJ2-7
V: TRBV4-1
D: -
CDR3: CASSQTPGRESYEQYF
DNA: TGCGCCAGCAGCCAGACCCCTGGAAGGGAGTCCTACGAGCAGTACTTC

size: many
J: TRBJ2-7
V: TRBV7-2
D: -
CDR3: CASSFGEGAYEQYF
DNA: TGTGCCAGCAGCTTTGGGGAGGGGGCCTACGAGCAGTACTTC

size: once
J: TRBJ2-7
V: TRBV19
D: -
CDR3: CASSIGKGAYEQYF
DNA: TGTGCCAGTAGTATCGGGAAGGGGGCCTACGAGCAGTACTTC

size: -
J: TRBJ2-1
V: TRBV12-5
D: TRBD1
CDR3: CASGLVGGAYNEQFF
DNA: TGTGCTAGTGGTTTGGTAGGGGGCGCCTACAATGAGCAGTTCTTC

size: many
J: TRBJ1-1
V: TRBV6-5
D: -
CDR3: CASKPVGVKTEAFF
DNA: TGTGCCAGCAAGCCAGTGGGGGTGAAGACTGAAGCTTTCTTT

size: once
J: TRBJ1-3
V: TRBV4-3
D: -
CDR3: CASSRQRNSGNTIYF
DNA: TGCGCCAGCAGCCGGCAGAGAAACTCTGGAAACACCATATATTTT

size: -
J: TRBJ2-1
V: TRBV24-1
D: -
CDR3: CATSRAGSYNEQFF
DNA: TGTGCCACCAGTAGAGCGGGTTCCTACAATGAGCAGTTCTTC

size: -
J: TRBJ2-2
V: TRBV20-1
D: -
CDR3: CSARGELGGEAGELFF
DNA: TGCAGTGCTAGAGGAGAGCTAGGGGGAGAGGCCGGGGAGCTGTTTTTT

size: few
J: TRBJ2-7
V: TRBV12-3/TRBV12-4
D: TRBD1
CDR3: CASREQGLTYEQYF
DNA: TGTGCCAGCAGGGAACAGGGGCTAACCTACGAGCAGTACTTC

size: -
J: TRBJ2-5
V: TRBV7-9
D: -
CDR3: CASGWQARVAQYF
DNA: TGTGCCAGCGGCTGGCAGGCTCGAGTGGCCCAGTACTTC

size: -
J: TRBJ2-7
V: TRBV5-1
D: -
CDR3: CASSPGLAPDYEQYF
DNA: TGCGCCAGCAGCCCCGGTTTAGCGCCCGACTACGAGCAGTACTTC

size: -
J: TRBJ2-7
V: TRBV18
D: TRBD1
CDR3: CASSPRDRVSEQYF
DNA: TGTGCCAGCTCACCCCGGGACAGGGTTTCCGAGCAGTACTTC

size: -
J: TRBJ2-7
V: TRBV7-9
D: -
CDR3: CASSLVNHYEQYF
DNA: TGTGCCAGCAGCTTAGTGAACCATTACGAGCAGTACTTC

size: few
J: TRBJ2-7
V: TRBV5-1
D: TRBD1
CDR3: CASSPLPGQITYEQYF
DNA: TGCGCCAGCAGCCCTCTACCGGGACAGATTACCTACGAGCAGTACTTC

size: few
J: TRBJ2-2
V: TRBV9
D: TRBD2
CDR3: CASSELAVTNTGELFF
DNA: TGTGCCAGCAGCGAACTAGCGGTTACGAACACCGGGGAGCTGTTTTTT

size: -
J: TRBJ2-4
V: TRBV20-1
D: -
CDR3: CSAREWQGGNIQYF
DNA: TGCAGTGCTAGAGAGTGGCAGGGCGGCAACATTCAGTACTTC

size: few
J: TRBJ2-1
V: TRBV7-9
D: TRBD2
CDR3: CASSSRGAGGSSYNEQFF
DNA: TGTGCCAGCAGCTCCCGGGGAGCGGGAGGGAGCTCCTACAATGAGCAGTTCTTC